These 14 T cell receptor beta chains originate from one sample sequenced in a study of siplizumab effects on memory and regulatory T cells. The repertoire was sequenced with immunoSEQ multiplex PCR; TCRdb's copy has only in-frame clones and lacks some. The table has tens of thousands of clones, less than 90% seen once. What was sequenced was memory CD4+ T cells sorted from blood. These TCRs come from a human donor in good health.

The rearrangement links TRBV15 to TRBJ1-1; D not certain. Trimming removed 0 bases at V and 0 bases at J, with 11 bases between. The germline V gene encodes CDR1 LNHNV and CDR2 YYDKDF (reference sequence). The length of the CDR3 is 16 residues. CDR3: CATSRDPYSMNTEAFF. CDR3 nucleotide sequence: TGTGCCACCAGCAGAGATCCGTACAGTATGAACACTGAAGCTTTCTTT.

The chain combines TRBV10-3 with TRBJ2-7, with TRBD1 identical over 8 bases. Germline V gives CDR1 ENHRY, CDR2 SYGVKD. V lost 8 bases and J lost 5; bases outside the gene matches: 5. The CDR3 sequence is 12 residues long. CDR3 coding DNA: TGTGCCATCGCAGGGGGCTCGAACGAGCAGTACTTC. Protein product: CAIAGGSNEQYF.

The rearrangement links TRBV30 to TRBJ1-2; D may be TRBD1 (6 bases). The CDR3 has 12 residues. The V end was cut by 2 bases, the J end by 8 bases, with 12 bases between. CDR1 is GTSNPN and CDR2 is SVGIG in the germline V gene (reference sequence). In DNA, the CDR3 is TGTGCCTGGAGTAAGGGGGGGCCCGGCTACACCTTC. Amino acids: CAWSKGGPGYTF.

This clone was detected only a few times. The CDR3 nucleotides read TGTGCCAGCAGTTACGTCGCGGTCTCCTACGAGCAGTACTTC. This translates into CASSYVAVSYEQYF. V usage is TRBV6-6 and J usage is TRBJ2-7; D uncertain. The CDR3 spans 14 residues. V dropped 2 bases and J dropped 0 bases, with 8 bases sitting between them. CDR1 is MNHNY, CDR2 SVGAGI, per germline (reference sequence).

The V and J genes are TRBV2 and TRBJ2-1; 12 nucleotides align to TRBD2. CDR3 length equals 17 residues. Trimming removed 6 bases from V and 9 bases from J; junction bases left unmatched: 15. The germline gives CDR1 SNHLY, CDR2 FYNNEI. Here the CDR3 reads CASRRASGGAQQVEQFF. The CDR3 coding sequence is TGTGCCAGCAGGAGGGCTAGCGGGGGGGCTCAACAAGTTGAGCAGTTCTTC.

The V gene is TRBV30, the J gene TRBJ1-5; 10 positions match TRBD1. The germline gives CDR1 GTSNPN, CDR2 SVGIG (reference sequence). The CDR3 extends over 13 amino acids. Germline trimming cut 5 bases from V and 6 bases from J; bases unmatched to any gene: 4. DNA for the CDR3: TGTGCCTGGGGGACAGGGGATCCTCAGCCCCAGCATTTT. Translating gives CAWGTGDPQPQHF.

V is TRBV4-2 and J is TRBJ1-4; 10 nucleotides match TRBD1. Trimming at V came to 1 base and at J to 5 bases, leaving 7 bases not matched to a gene. The V gene's germline CDR1 is LGHNA and CDR2 YNFKEQ. The CDR3 consists of 17 residues. In DNA, the CDR3 is TGTGCCAGCAGCCAAGCGACCGGACAGGGGGGGAATGAAAAACTGTTTTTT. Translating gives CASSQATGQGGNEKLFF.

This chain uses TRBV5-1 with TRBJ1-1, with D possibly TRBD1 on 6 matching bases. This CDR3 has 14 amino acids. Trimming removed 4 bases at V and 1 base at J, with 11 bases between. The germline CDR1 and CDR2 sequences are SGHRS and YFSETQ. This CDR3 is CASSQRTENTEAFF. For the CDR3, the DNA is TGCGCCAGCAGCCAACGGACAGAGAACACTGAAGCTTTCTTT.

The chain is built from TRBV2 and TRBJ2-7, with D possibly being TRBD1 or TRBD2 (5 bases each). The V end was cut by 7 bases, the J end by 1 base, with 20 bases between. This CDR3 contains 16 residues. The germline V gene encodes CDR1 SNHLY and CDR2 FYNNEI. CDR3 amino acids: CASTTPGRTRSYEQYF. The CDR3 bases are TGTGCCAGCACTACCCCGGGACGAACAAGATCCTACGAGCAGTACTTC.

The J gene is TRBJ2-3, the V gene TRBV14, with 7 bases matching TRBD2. The V segment lost 5 bases and the J segment 2 bases; nucleotides outside the gene matches: 7. This CDR3 is 15 amino acids long. The germline CDR1 and CDR2 sequences are SGHDN and FVKESK. As DNA, the CDR3 is TGTGCCAGCAGCGTCAGGCAGCGGGACACAGATACGCAGTATTTT. Its protein product is CASSVRQRDTDTQYF.

The chain links TRBV5-6 to TRBJ1-4, with 8 nucleotides matching TRBD1. This CDR3 has 18 residues. The germline V gene has CDR1 SGHDT and CDR2 YYEEEE. J was trimmed by 6 bases and V by 3 bases; bases with no gene match: 16. The CDR3 loop is CASSSVTGVVRGDEKLFF. DNA for the CDR3: TGTGCCAGCAGCTCGGTGACAGGGGTAGTGCGTGGGGATGAAAAACTGTTTTTT.

This clone was recorded a few times. J is TRBJ2-7 and V is TRBV4-2; TRBD2 matches at 7 bases. The CDR3 contains 15 residues. Germline V gene data show CDR1 as LGHNA and CDR2 as YNFKEQ. V lost 0 bases to trimming and J lost 3 bases; unmatched junction nucleotides: 5. The CDR3 coding sequence is TGTGCCAGCAGCCAAGATCGGGGGGAAATCTACGAGCAGTACTTC. This sequence encodes CASSQDRGEIYEQYF.

The chain has TRBV28 and TRBJ2-3; no clear D. Germline values: CDR1 MDHEN, CDR2 SYDVKM. Trimming took 2 bases from V and 1 from J, leaving 10 bases between them. This CDR3 has 15 residues. DNA of the CDR3: TGTGCCAGCAGTTTAAACCGGGTTGGCACAGATACGCAGTATTTT. Its translation is CASSLNRVGTDTQYF.

The chain carries TRBV6-5 and TRBJ1-1; D gene unclear. V lost 6 bases and J lost 5, with 16 bases in between. CDR3 size: 14 residues. Germline lookup yields CDR1 MNHEY and CDR2 SVGAGI. The CDR3 here is CASSLLGKGTEAFF. As DNA, the CDR3 is TGTGCCAGCAGCCTACTCGGGAAAGGGACTGAAGCTTTCTTT.